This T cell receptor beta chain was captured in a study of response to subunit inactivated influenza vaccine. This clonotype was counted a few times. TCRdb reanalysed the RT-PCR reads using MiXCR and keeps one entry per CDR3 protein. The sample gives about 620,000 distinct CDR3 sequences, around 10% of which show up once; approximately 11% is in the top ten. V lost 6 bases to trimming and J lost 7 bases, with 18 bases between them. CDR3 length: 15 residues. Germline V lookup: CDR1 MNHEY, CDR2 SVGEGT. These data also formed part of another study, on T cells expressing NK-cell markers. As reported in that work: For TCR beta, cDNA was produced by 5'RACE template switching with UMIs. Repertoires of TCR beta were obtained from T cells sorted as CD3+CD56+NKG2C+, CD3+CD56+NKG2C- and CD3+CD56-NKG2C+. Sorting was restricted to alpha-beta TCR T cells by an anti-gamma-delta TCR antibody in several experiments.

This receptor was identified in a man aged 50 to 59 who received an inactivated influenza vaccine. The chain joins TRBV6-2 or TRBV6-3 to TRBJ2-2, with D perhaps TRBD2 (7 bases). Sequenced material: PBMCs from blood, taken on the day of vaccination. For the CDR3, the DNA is TGTGCCAGCAGCCTCTTTGCGGGGGCTAGCGGGGAGCTGTTTTTT. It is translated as CASSLFAGASGELFF.